The clone carrying this T cell receptor beta chain was seen repeatedly, ten times or more. Its matching antigen is unknown. TCRdb re-called the RACE reads through MiXCR, storing one row per CDR3 protein. The profile shows about 54,000 distinct CDR3 sequences, 9.9% of them singletons. The data derive from a study of human T cells and chemical hapten exposure. Looking at the study overall: The patients, most of them female, presented with alopecia areata, totalis or universalis. Small differences in pooled library volume mainly drove the variation in TCR yields per sample.

Study observations and caveats: Expanded TCRs formed significantly more large CDR3 similarity clusters than controls.

The time point was: patch test 2, 6 weeks after DPC sensitization. Indicated treatment: therapeutic diphenylcyclopropenone sensitization with weekly scalp DPC. Extraction of total RNA was performed on unfractionated whole blood. This clonotype originated in a woman in her 50s with alopecia areata. Some clones in this sample may be carry-over from other donors' samples. The sequencing here drew on whole blood, taken in connection with sensitization to the hapten diphenylcyclopropenone (DPC).

For the CDR3, the DNA is TGTGCCAGCCCGCCCCGGGACAGGGGCCCGAACACTGAAGCTTTCTTT. It encodes CASPPRDRGPNTEAFF. The rearrangement uses TRBV11-2 and TRBJ1-1, with 10 nucleotides matching TRBD1. The CDR3 has 16 amino acids. J gave up 1 base and V 8 bases, and 10 bases lay outside the gene matches. Germline assignment: CDR1 SGHAT and CDR2 FQNNGV.